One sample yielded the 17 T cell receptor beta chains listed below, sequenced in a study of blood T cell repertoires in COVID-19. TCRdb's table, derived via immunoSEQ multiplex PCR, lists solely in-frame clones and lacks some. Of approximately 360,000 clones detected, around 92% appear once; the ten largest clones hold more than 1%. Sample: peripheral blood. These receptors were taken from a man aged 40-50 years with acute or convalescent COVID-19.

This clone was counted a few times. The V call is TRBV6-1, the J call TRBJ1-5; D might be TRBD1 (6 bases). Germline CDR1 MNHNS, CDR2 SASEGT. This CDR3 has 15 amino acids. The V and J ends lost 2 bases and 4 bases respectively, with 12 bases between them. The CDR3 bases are TGTGCCAGCAGTGAACCGGGACAAGCTAATCAGCCCCAGCATTTT. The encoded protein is CASSEPGQANQPQHF.

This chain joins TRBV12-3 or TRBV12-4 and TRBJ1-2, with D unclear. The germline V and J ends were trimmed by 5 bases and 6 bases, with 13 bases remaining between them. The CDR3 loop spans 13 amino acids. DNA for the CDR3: TGTGCCAGCAGTCCCACGGGTATGGATGGCTACACCTTC. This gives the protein CASSPTGMDGYTF.

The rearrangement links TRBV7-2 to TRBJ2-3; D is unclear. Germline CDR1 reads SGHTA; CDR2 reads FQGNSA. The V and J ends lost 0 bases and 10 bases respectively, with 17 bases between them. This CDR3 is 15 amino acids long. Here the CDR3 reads CASSLAKRLYEAQYF. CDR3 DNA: TGTGCCAGCAGCTTAGCTAAAAGGCTATACGAGGCGCAGTATTTT.

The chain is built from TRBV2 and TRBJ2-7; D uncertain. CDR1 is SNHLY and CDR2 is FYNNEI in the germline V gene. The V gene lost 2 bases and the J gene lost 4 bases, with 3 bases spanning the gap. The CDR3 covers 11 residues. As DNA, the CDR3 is TGTGCCAGCAGTGAACCGTACGAGCAGTACTTC. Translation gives CASSEPYEQYF. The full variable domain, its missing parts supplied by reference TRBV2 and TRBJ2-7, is EPEVTQTPSHQVTQMGQEVILRCVPISNHLYFYWYRQILGQKVEFLVSFYNNEISEKSEIFDDQFSVERPDGSNFTLKIRSTKLEDSAMYFCASSEPYEQYFGPGTRLTVT.

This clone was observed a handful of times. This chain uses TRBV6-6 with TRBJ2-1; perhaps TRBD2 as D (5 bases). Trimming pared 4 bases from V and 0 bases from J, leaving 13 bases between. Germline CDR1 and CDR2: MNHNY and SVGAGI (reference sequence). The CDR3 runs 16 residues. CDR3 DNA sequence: TGTGCCAGCAGTTGGCTGAGGGTGAGCTCCTACAATGAGCAGTTCTTC. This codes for CASSWLRVSSYNEQFF.

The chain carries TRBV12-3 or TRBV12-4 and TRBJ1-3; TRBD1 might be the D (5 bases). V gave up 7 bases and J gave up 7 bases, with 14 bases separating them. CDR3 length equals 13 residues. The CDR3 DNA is TGTGCCAGCACCACCCCCTCAGGGAACACCATATATTTT. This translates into CASTTPSGNTIYF.

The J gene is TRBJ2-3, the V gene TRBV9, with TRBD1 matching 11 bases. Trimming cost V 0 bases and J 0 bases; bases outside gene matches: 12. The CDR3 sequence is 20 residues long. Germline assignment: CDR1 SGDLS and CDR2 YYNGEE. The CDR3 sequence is CASSVATQAGQGVSTDTQYF. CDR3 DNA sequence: TGTGCCAGCAGCGTAGCTACACAGGCGGGACAGGGGGTCAGCACAGATACGCAGTATTTT.

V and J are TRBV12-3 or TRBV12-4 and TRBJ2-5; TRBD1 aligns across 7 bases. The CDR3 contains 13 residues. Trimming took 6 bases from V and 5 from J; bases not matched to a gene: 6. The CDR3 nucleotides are TGTGCCAGCAGGGTTACAGGGGAGGAGACCCAGTACTTC. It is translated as CASRVTGEETQYF.

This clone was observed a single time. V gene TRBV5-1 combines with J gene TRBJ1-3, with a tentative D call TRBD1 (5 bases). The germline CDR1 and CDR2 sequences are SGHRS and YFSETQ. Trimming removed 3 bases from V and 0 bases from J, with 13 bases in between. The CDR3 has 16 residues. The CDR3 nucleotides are TGCGCCAGCAGCTGGTCGGACATCAGCTCTGGAAACACCATATATTTT. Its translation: CASSWSDISSGNTIYF.

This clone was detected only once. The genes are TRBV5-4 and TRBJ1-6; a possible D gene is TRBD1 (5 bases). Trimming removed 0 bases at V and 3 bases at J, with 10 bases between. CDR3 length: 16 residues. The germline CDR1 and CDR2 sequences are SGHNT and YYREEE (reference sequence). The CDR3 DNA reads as TGTGCCAGCAGCTTGGGGGGCAGTGACTATAATTCACCCCTCCACTTT. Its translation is CASSLGGSDYNSPLHF.

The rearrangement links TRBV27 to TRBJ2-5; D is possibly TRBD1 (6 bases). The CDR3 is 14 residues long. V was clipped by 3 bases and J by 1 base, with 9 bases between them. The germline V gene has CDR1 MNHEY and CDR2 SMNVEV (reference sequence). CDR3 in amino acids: CASSFTGFQETQYF. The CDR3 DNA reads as TGTGCCAGCAGTTTCACAGGGTTCCAAGAGACCCAGTACTTC.

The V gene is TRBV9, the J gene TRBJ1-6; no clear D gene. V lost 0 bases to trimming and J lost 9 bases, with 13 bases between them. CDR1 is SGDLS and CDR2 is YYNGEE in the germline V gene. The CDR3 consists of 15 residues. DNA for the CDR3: TGTGCCAGCAGCGTAGGGTCGTCAGATTCTTCACCCCTCCACTTT. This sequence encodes CASSVGSSDSSPLHF.

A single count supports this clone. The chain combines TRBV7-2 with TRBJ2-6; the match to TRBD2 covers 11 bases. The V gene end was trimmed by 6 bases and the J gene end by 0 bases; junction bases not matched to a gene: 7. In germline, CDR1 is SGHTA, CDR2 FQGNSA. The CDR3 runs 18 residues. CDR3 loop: CASSSTSGGLSGANVLTF. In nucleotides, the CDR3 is TGTGCCAGCAGTAGTACTAGCGGGGGTCTCTCTGGGGCCAACGTCCTGACTTTC.

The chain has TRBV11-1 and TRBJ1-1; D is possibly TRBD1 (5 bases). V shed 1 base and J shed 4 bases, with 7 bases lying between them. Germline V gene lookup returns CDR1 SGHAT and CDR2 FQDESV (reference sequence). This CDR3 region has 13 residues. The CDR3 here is CASSLGQGTEAFF. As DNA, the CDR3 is TGTGCCAGCAGCTTAGGCCAGGGCACTGAAGCTTTCTTT. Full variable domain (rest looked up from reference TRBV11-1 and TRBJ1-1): EAEVAQSPRYKITEKSQAVAFWCDPISGHATLYWYRQILGQGPELLVQFQDESVVDDSQLPKDRFSAERLKGVDSTLKIQPAELGDSAMYLCASSLGQGTEAFFGQGTRLTVV.

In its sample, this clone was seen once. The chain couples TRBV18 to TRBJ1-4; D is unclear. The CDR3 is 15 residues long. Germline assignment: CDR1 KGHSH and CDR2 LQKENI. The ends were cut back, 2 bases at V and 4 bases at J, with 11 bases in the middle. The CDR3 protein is CASSPSGGLNEKLFF. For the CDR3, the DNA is TGTGCCAGCTCACCATCAGGAGGCCTTAATGAAAAACTGTTTTTT.

The CDR3 sequence is CASSIRRRETPYEQYF. The CDR3 coding sequence is TGTGCCAGCAGCATAAGGCGGCGGGAGACGCCCTACGAGCAGTACTTC. This chain uses TRBV27 with TRBJ2-7; 7 bases agree with TRBD2. Looked up from germline, CDR1 is MNHEY and CDR2 is SMNVEV (reference sequence). Losses at the gene ends were 6 bases for V and 2 bases for J; bases not matched to a gene: 13. CDR3 length: 16 residues.

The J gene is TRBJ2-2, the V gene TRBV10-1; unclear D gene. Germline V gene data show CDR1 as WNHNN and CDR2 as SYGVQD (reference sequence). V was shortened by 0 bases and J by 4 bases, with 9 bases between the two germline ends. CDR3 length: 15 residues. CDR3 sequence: CASSESLVGTGELFF. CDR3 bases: TGCGCCAGCAGTGAGTCGCTAGTCGGCACCGGGGAGCTGTTTTTT.